This T cell receptor beta chain was documented in a study of blood T cells in healthy people across ages (dated by TCRdb to 2013 to 2016). Background for the entire study: In model experiments, template switching captured about one uniquely barcoded TCR beta cDNA molecule for every two T cells. The donors were split into four age groups: young (average around 17 years), middle-aged (39), aged (62) and long-lived (about 82). Using the same blood draw, the study looked at two additional independent replicas of 1 million unique cDNA reads for two donors, one aged 18 to 30 and the other aged 80 or older. To avoid experimental bias, donors of different ages were randomly spread across the sequencing lanes. Using deep sequencing normalized with unique cDNA molecular identifiers, the study measured how TCR beta repertoire diversity changes with age.

To note about this clonotype: It lacks a known antigen. Base qualities are not recorded, but no much larger clone differs from it by a single base.

The research as a whole found: Compared with the aged group, more naive CD4+ T cells, fewer expanded clones and increased TCR diversity were shown by the long-lived group, suggesting age selection. As age increased, observed TCR beta diversity per million T cells dropped in a roughly linear way, and a significant reduction was already evident by age 40. Total diversity estimates from one million sequenced T cells were considered lower bounds and underestimates. Because the CMV infection status of the donors was unknown, age-related changes in expanded clonotypes may potentially have been confounded. There was a strong correlation between observed TCR beta diversity and the percentage of naive T cells measured by flow cytometry. Because profiling used bulk unsorted PBMCs, naive and antigen-experienced compartments could not be compared conclusively.

The approximately 39 donors, aged 6 to 90 years, were systemically healthy Caucasian individuals from Russia. Ten milliliters of peripheral blood were drawn from each donor into EDTA-treated Vacutainer tubes. PBMCs were isolated by Ficoll-Paque density-gradient centrifugation, with at least 7 million obtained per sample. Trizol reagent was used to extract total RNA from the PBMCs, yielding at least 5.5 micrograms per sample. Naive CD45RAhigh/CD27high T cell percentages were measured by flow cytometry on a PBMC aliquot from every donor. Libraries were made using 5' RACE. Sequencing instrument: Illumina HiSeq 2500. A second PCR of roughly 7 to 11 cycles was performed with a sample-barcoded 5' primer and a J-beta primer mix. A template-switch 5' adaptor carrying 12 random nucleotides introduced a unique molecular identifier onto each TCR beta cDNA molecule. At least 3 million CDR3-containing paired-end reads were obtained from each sample. The Mint cDNA synthesis kit, primed by a TRBC-specific oligonucleotide, was used to synthesize first-strand cDNA from all RNA. All cDNA was treated with uracil-DNA glycosylase and then went through a first 18-cycle PCR with the universal primers M1SS and BC2_uni_R. The paper's processing steps were these. For normalization, 1 million high-quality reads, each with a distinct molecular identifier, were randomly selected from each sample. Instead of being binned into consensus sequences, reads with shared molecular identifiers were discarded. CDR3 identification, clonotype clustering and error correction used MiTCR with a Q25 quality threshold and the strictest error-elimination algorithm. Lower-bound total TCR beta diversity was estimated with a nonparametric unseen species model using Euler transformation. TCRdb cleaned the public reads at Q25 with fastp, built clones with MiXCR and kept in-frame beta chains. Rows are unified per CDR3 protein, each entry keeping the most common DNA and genes. The V and J calls reflect TCRdb's pipeline rather than the authors' work. The sample contains about 1.5 million distinct CDR3 sequences, roughly 43% of them found a single time. The top ten constitute over 3.5% of the sample.

Via the germline V gene (reference sequence), CDR1 is DFQATT and CDR2 SNEGSKA. CDR3 length: 15 amino acids, cysteine to phenylalanine. Only CDR3 DNA remains: 45 bases, in frame from the first base. Trimming takes 0 bases from V and 10 bases from J, and the germline ends sit 20 bases apart. The clonotype was recovered from a woman aged 18-30 years in good health. Material: blood. This sequence uses TRBV20-1 and TRBJ2-3; the D gene cannot be resolved reliably. The DNA sequence reads TGCAGTGCTAGAGATCTTGCTTCAGGCCGGCCTTCGCAGTATTTT. Protein translation: CSARDLASGRPSQYF.